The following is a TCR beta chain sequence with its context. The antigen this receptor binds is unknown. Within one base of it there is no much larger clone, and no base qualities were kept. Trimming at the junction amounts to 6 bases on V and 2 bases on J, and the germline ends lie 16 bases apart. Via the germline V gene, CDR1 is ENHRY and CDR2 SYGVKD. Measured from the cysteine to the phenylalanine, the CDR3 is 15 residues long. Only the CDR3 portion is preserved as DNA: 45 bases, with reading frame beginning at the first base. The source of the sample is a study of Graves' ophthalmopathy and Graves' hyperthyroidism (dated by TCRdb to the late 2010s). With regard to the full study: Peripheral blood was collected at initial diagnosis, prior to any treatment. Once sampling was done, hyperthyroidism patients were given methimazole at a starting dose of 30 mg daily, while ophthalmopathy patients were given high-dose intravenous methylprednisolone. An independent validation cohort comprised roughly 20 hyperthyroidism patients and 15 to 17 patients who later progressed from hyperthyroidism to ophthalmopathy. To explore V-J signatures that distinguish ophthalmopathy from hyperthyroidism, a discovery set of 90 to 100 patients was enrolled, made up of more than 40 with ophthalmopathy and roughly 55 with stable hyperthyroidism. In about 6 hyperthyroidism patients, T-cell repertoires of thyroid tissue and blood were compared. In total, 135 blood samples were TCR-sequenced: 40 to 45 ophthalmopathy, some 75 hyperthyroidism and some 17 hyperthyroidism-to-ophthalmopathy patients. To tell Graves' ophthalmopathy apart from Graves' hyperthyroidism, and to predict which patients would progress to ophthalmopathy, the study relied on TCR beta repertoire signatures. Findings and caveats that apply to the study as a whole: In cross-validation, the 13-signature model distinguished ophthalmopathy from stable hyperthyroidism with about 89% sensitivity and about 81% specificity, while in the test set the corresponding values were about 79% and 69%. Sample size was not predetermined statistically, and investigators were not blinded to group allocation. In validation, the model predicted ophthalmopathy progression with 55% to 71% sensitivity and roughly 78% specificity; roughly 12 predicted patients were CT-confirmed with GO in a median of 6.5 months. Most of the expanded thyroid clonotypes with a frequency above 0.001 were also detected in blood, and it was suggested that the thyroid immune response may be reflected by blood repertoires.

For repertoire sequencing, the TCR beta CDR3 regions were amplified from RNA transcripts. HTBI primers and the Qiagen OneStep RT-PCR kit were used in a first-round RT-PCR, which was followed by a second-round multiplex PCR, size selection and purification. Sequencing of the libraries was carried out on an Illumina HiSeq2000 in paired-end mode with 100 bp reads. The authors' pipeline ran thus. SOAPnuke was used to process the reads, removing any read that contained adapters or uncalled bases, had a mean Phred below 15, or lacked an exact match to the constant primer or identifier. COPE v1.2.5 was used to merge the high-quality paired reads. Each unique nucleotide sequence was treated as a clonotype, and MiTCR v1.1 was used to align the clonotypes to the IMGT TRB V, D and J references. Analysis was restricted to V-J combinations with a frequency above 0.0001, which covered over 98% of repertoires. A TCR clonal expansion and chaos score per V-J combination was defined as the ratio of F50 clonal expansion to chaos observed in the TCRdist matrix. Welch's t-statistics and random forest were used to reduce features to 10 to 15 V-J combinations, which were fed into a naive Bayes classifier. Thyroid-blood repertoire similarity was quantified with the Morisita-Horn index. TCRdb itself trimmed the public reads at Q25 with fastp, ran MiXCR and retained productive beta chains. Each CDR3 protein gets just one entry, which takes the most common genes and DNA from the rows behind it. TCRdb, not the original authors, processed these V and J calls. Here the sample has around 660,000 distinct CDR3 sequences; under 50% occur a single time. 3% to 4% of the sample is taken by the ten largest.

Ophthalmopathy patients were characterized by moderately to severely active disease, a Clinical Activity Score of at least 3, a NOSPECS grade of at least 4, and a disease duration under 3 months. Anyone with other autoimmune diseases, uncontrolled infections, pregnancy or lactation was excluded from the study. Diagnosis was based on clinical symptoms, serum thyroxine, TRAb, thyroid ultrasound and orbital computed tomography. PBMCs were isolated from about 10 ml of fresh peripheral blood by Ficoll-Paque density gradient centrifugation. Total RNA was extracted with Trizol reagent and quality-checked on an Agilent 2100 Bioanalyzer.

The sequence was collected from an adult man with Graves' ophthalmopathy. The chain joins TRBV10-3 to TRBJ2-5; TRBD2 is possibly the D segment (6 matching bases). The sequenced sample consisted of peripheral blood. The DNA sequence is TGTGCCATCAGGGGGACTTCCCGGCGACAAGAGACCCAGTACTTC. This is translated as CAIRGTSRRQETQYF.